The sequence of this TCR beta chain was determined in a study of CXCR3-negative and CXCR3-positive naive CD8 T cells. Study in general: TRB reads totalled about 135 million, about 1.5 +/- 0.3 million per library.

The germline gives CDR1 SGDLS, CDR2 YYNGEE. The CDR3 has 14 amino acids. In triplicate, each CD8+ T cell subset was sorted at approximately 290,000 cells per replicate. The method, 5' RACE with UMI labels, was used to prepare the TRB cDNA libraries. TCRdb re-called the 5' RACE reads and catalogs CDR3 proteins one per entry, DNA excluded. In all, the sample yields about 51,000 distinct CDR3 sequences. Findings and limits, study-wide: A higher hydrophobicity marked the TRB CDR3s of CXCR3-positive naive cells versus CXCR3-negative naive cells. Memory CD8+ cells showed much lower diversity, while both naive subsets were comparably high.

Turning to this clonotype: Its antigen is as yet unknown.

This rearrangement joins TRBV9 to TRBJ2-1; TCRdb proposes TRBD1, but this gene call is untestable without DNA. The clonotype originates from a human donor in good health. Some clones in this sample may be carry-over from other donors' samples. Sequenced material: naive CXCR3+ CD8+ T cells from blood. Subset in this sample: CD45RO-CCR7+CD27+CD95- naive CD8+ T cells expressing CXCR3 (TNR3+). This CDR3 is CASSVGQGGNEQFF.